The rows below give T cell receptor beta chains drawn from one sample of a study of T cell changes during pregnancy in multiple sclerosis. The data were produced by immunoSEQ multiplex PCR, yet TCRdb's version contains in-frame clones alone and is incomplete. The table lists more than 65,000 clones, 80% to 95% of them singletons, with around 0.45% in the top ten. Sequenced here: CD4+ T cells from peripheral blood mononuclear cells, sampled before pregnancy. These receptors all stem from a female donor with multiple sclerosis, enrolled in a pregnancy study. The CDR3 runs from the conserved cysteine through the conserved F or W. A D gene is named only where the DNA matches it firmly. Part of the rows lack a size; the others show once, few, many or a class for expanded clones.

. TRBJ1-6 TRBV28 . TGTGCCAGCAGTTTTTTCCAGGGCTCCTATAATTCACCCCTCCACTTT CASSFFQGSYNSPLHF
TRBD1 TRBJ2-7 TRBV30 once TGTGCCTGGGACAGGGCACCGCGATCCGAGCAGTACTTC CAWDRAPRSEQYF
. TRBJ2-7 TRBV5-5 few TGTGCCAGCAGTATCCGGGACGGAGGGACCTTCTACGAGCAGTACTTC CASSIRDGGTFYEQYF
TRBD2 TRBJ2-5 TRBV5-6 . TGTGCCAGCATCAGGACTAGCGGGTTCCAAGAGACCCAGTACTTC CASIRTSGFQETQYF
TRBD2 TRBJ2-7 TRBV27 . TGTGCCAGCAGTTTATCCCGGCTAGCGGGAGCTCTGTCCGACGAGCAGTACTTC CASSLSRLAGALSDEQYF
. TRBJ2-7 TRBV19 . TGTGCCAGTAGTATTCGCAGGGGATCCTACGAGCAGTACTTC CASSIRRGSYEQYF
. TRBJ2-3 TRBV7-9 . TGTGCCAGCAGCCACCCGGCAGATACGCAGTATTTT CASSHPADTQYF
. TRBJ2-1 TRBV9 . TGTGCCAGCAGCGTAGACCCGAGCTCCTACAATGAGCAGTTCTTC CASSVDPSSYNEQFF
TRBD2 TRBJ2-1 TRBV5-1 . TGCGCCAGCAGCTTGGAAATCGTCCTAGCGGGGGGGAATGAGCAGTTCTTC CASSLEIVLAGGNEQFF
. TRBJ2-3 TRBV5-1 once TGCGCCAGCAGCCCCAATTTAGATACGCAGTATTTT CASSPNLDTQYF
TRBD1 TRBJ2-3 TRBV18 . TGTGCCAGCTCACCCCTGACAGGGGCCAGCACAGATACGCAGTATTTT CASSPLTGASTDTQYF
. TRBJ1-1 TRBV27 . TGTGCCAGCAGTTTACGGGTGGTTAACACTGAAGCTTTCTTT CASSLRVVNTEAFF
TRBD1 TRBJ2-7 TRBV6-6 . TGTGCCAGCGGTACAGGGGGCCCTGGGTCCTACGAGCAGTACTTC CASGTGGPGSYEQYF
. TRBJ1-2 TRBV6-5 . TGTGCCAGCAGTCCGGGGGGGATCTATGGCTACACCTTC CASSPGGIYGYTF
. TRBJ2-3 TRBV7-2 . TGTGCCAGCAGCTTGCTTCGACAGGCCCAAGATACGCAGTATTTT CASSLLRQAQDTQYF
TRBD1 TRBJ1-1 TRBV29-1 . TGCAGCGTTGATTCCGGACAGGGGATGAGCACTGAAGCTTTCTTT CSVDSGQGMSTEAFF
. TRBJ1-6 TRBV27 few TGTGCCAGCAGTTTGACAAGCCGGATTTCACCCCTCCACTTT CASSLTSRISPLHF
. TRBJ2-5 TRBV7-9 . TGTGCCAGCAAGCAACAGGGAGGGGAGACCCAGTACTTC CASKQQGGETQYF
TRBD2 TRBJ2-1 TRBV30 . TGTGCCTGGAGTGGTTCTAGCGGGAGCAAGGGTTCCTACAATGAGCAGTTCTTC CAWSGSSGSKGSYNEQFF
TRBD2 TRBJ2-1 TRBV10-3 . TGTGCCATCAGTCCGGGACTAGCGAATTACAATGAGCAGTTCTTC CAISPGLANYNEQFF
. TRBJ2-1 TRBV5-4 . TGTGCCAGCAGCTTGGCTAGCTCCTTCTCTAGCTCCTACAATGAGCAGTTCTTC CASSLASSFSSSYNEQFF